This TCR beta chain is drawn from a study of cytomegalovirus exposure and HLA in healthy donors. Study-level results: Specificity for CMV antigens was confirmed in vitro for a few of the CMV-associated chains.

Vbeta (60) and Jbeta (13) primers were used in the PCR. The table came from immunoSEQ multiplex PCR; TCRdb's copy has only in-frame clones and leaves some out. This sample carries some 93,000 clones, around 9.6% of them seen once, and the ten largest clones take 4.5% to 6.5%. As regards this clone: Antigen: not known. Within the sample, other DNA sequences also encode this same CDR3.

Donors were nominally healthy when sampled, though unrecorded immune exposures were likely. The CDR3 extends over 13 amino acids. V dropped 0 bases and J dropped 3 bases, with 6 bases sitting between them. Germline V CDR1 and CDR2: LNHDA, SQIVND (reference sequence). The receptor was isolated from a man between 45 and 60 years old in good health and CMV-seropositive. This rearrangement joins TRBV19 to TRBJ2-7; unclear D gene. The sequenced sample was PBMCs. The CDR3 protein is CASSIELSYEQYF. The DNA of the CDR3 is TGTGCCAGTAGTATAGAACTGAGCTACGAGCAGTACTTC.